The source of this T cell receptor beta chain is a study of spatial heterogeneity in lung cancer. Study outcomes and limitations: Tumors with more nonsynonymous mutations had more expanded intratumoral alpha and beta TCRs.

Time point indicated: sample taken at primary tumor resection. TCRdb re-analysed the 5' RACE reads in MiXCR, keeping a single row per CDR3 protein. The sample has over 10,000 distinct CDR3 sequences; over 4.5% are singletons. This clonotype was counted ten times or more. Antigen: not known. This receptor was obtained from a male donor with early-stage non-small cell lung cancer. The specimen comprised lung tumor tissue, sampled at surgery.

The CDR3 region has the DNA TGTGCCAGCAGCCGGGGACAGGGCGACTATGGCTACACCTTC. Amino acids: CASSRGQGDYGYTF. This chain joins TRBV7-9 and TRBJ1-2, with TRBD1 matching over 9 bases. With 5 bases clipped from V and 3 bases from J, the junction kept 4 bases outside the gene matches. This CDR3 region has 14 residues. Germline CDR1 SEHNR, CDR2 FQNEAQ (reference sequence).